One T cell receptor beta chain is described in this entry. The clone's antigen remains unknown. Base-call qualities are not available, and no considerably larger clone is one nucleotide away. The entire isolated RNA was reverse transcribed using the High Capacity cDNA Reverse Transcription Kit, and thus expressed TCRB transcripts were sequenced. Survey-depth immunoSEQ sequencing was performed on stem cell-like memory T cell samples, with an average of approximately 1 million total reads per sample. Sorted cells were lysed in RLT buffer and RNA was extracted with DNase-treated RNeasy Micro or Mini kits, depending on cell number. To prevent cross-contamination, every cell subset was processed on its own, while patient and healthy donor samples were processed together. The immunoSEQ multiplex PCR was used to amplify TCRB sequences from cDNA, generating 87-bp fragments that spanned the CDR3 region. Sequencing of the amplicons was performed on the Illumina HiSeq platform. On the study's bioinformatics: Synthetic template baselines were used to correct PCR bias computationally, reads within Hamming distance 2 were collapsed together, and singletons that could not be merged were discarded. Reads were aligned against IMGT so that V, D and J genes, CDR3 length and insertions or deletions at six rearrangement sites could be assigned. Within each subset, clonotype counts were normalized to sorted cell number, and only after that were true diversity and Gini coefficients computed with the tcR R package. Repertoire sharing was quantified using the overlap coefficient calculated on TCRB nucleotide sequences. TCRdb's version of the immuneACCESS table is confined to in-frame rearrangements and falls short of the full clone set. An unresolved V gene accounts for under half of the shortfall where checked; the remainder is of unknown origin. That table is the source of V, J and clone size, and D and trimming were worked out from the DNA. This sample gives about 26,000 clones in total; about 52% of them show up just once. The biggest ten clones account for 0.3% of the sample.

This specimen belongs to a study of beta chain features in type 1 diabetes (dated by TCRdb to the late 2010s). Turning to the overall study: No differences in mean age, gender distribution, total cell number or subset yield were found between patients and healthy donors. A total of under 140,000,000 sorted cells were examined across all samples, and the number of cells per subset was strongly correlated with RNA yield. In the study, TCRB repertoires of sorted circulating CD4+ T cell subsets from recently diagnosed type 1 diabetes patients were compared with those of matched healthy donors. Regulatory and stem cell-like memory subsets were obtained from only 8 patients and roughly 8 healthy donors, while naive and central memory subsets were obtained from all 28 donors. Overall study outcomes, separate from this receptor: Shorter templates might have been favored by PCR, but patient and control samples were amplified and corrected together, so both groups would have been affected equally by any skew. In all four CD4+ subsets, TCRB CDR3 length was moderately but significantly shorter in type 1 diabetes patients. Naive, central memory and regulatory TCRB repertoires appeared more similar among patients than among healthy donors. At VDJ recombination sites, patients with type 1 diabetes made fewer insertions and deleted more nucleotides, a pattern implying thymic rearrangement abnormalities. Because cDNA was sequenced instead of genomic DNA, activated cells with high expression could be over-represented, although the groups did not differ in activation or CD3 levels. Because small numbers of individuals were included in the HLA sub-analyses, any influence of HLA type on TCRB rearrangement was left unresolved.

Per the germline V gene (reference sequence), GTSNPN is the CDR1 and SVGIG is the CDR2. The CDR3, from cysteine to phenylalanine, totals 14 residues. The entry retains the CDR3 DNA only, 42 bases that are in frame from base 1. V has 2 bases trimmed and J has 5 bases trimmed; junction bases matching no gene number 7. Each donor gave one peripheral blood draw, roughly 120 mL on average, collected into heparinised tubes. A BD FACSAria II and a panel including CD45RO, CCR7, CD25, CD127, CD95 and CD27 were used to sort naive, central memory, regulatory and stem cell-like memory CD4+ T cells. A purity above 95% was achieved for all sorted populations. PBMCs were isolated immediately by Lymphoprep density gradient centrifugation and stained directly without culture. So that batch effects would be minimized, each experiment stained and sorted samples in pairs, pairing one healthy donor with one patient.

The rearrangement joined TRBV30 to TRBJ1-1; 8 central nucleotides agree with TRBD1. This TCR was recovered from a man younger than 40 with type 1 diabetes. The source material was stem cell memory CD4+ T cells from blood. The cell subset or site label, as the study defines it: stem cell-like memory CD4+ T cells. CDR3 sequence: CAWSKQGAQTEAFF. The DNA sequence reads TGTGCCTGGAGTAAGCAGGGGGCGCAGACTGAAGCTTTCTTT.